This note documents a single T cell receptor beta chain sequence. Seattle participants joined during active infection and were tracked over time. Germline V gene lookup returns CDR1 LNHDA and CDR2 SQIVND (reference sequence). The CDR3 runs 15 residues. V shed 1 base, J shed 7 bases, and the junction held 4 bases outside the gene matches. Sequencing used immunoSEQ multiplex PCR; TCRdb keeps in-frame clones, though not all of them. The sample lists about 220,000 clones; 82% were seen once. This sample was taken from a study of blood T cell repertoires in COVID-19. Whole-study context: Samples came from the United States, Italy and Spain, spanning acute and convalescent COVID-19. T cells, B-cell-depleted T cells, or PBMCs provided the cDNA or gDNA that served as material.

The sequence was obtained from a woman at least 80 years old with COVID-19, enrolled during active disease. The sequenced sample was peripheral blood. V is TRBV19 and J is TRBJ1-5, with 10 bases that match TRBD1. CDR3 DNA sequence: TGTGCCAGTAGTATAGGGGACAGGGGATCCCAGCCCCAGCATTTT. This encodes CASSIGDRGSQPQHF.